The rows below give T cell receptor beta chains drawn from one sample of a study of OX40 agonist ivuxolimab in advanced cancers. Here immunoSEQ multiplex PCR was the method, and the copy in TCRdb shows in-frame clones only, minus some. The sample shows 70,000 to 100,000 clones, 84% of them seen only once. Sample: CD4+ or CD8+ T cells sorted from blood, taken in a trial of the OX40 agonist ivuxolimab. These receptor sequences come from an adult with an advanced solid tumor such as melanoma, head and neck, liver or kidney cancer. Both conserved end residues are part of each CDR3. The D gene is left open where the match is weak.

v_gene,j_gene,d_gene,CDR3aa
TRBV6-6,TRBJ2-2,-,CASSSSRGGELFF
TRBV29-1,TRBJ2-5,-,CSVEDGTSSGETQYF
TRBV7-9,TRBJ1-1,TRBD1,CASSWGQGDTEAFF
TRBV27,TRBJ2-5,-,CASSLNTAVARQTQYF
TRBV18,TRBJ2-5,TRBD1,CASSPTGTGAQETQYF
TRBV2,TRBJ2-1,TRBD2,CASSEIRLAGEAEQFF
TRBV5-1,TRBJ1-1,-,CASSFRVGTEAFF
TRBV27,TRBJ1-2,TRBD1,CASSGQANYGYTF
TRBV7-3,TRBJ1-2,TRBD1,CASSLGQGNYGYTF
TRBV7-2,TRBJ2-1,TRBD2,CASSPYGTSGGANNEQFF
TRBV29-1,TRBJ2-1,TRBD2,CSASGGSYNEQFF
TRBV5-6,TRBJ2-7,-,CASSSRTGEQYF
TRBV19,TRBJ2-6,TRBD2,CASTSGGAFRSGANVLTF
TRBV28,TRBJ2-3,-,CASSPLWETSTDTQYF
TRBV6-5,TRBJ1-2,-,CASSKSSGYTF
TRBV5-6,TRBJ1-4,-,CASSLRRGNEKLFF
TRBV10-3,TRBJ1-1,TRBD1,CAIRGQGGTEAFF
TRBV4-3,TRBJ2-1,TRBD2,CASSQLRAGTYNEQFF
TRBV4-3,TRBJ2-1,-,CASSLTASSNEQFF
TRBV5-1,TRBJ2-2,TRBD1,CASSSGTGGNTGELFF
TRBV10-1,TRBJ1-6,TRBD1,CASKPSGQGNSPLHF
TRBV19,TRBJ1-4,TRBD1,CASYGTGKEKLFF
TRBV29-1,TRBJ1-4,-,CAGGGANEKLFF
TRBV25-1,TRBJ1-4,-,CASSEYWAEGQTNEKLFF
TRBV9,TRBJ1-1,-,CASSVRRDTEAFF
TRBV7-2,TRBJ2-7,-,CASSLDRSSSYEQYF
TRBV19,TRBJ1-1,-,CASSILGLRGTEAFF
TRBV18,TRBJ2-3,-,CASSPTTDTQYF
TRBV11-2,TRBJ1-2,-,CASSLSIDGYTF
TRBV4-1,TRBJ2-1,TRBD2,CASSQVGLAGRNEQFF
TRBV27,TRBJ2-5,-,CASSLSTQGGKTQYF
TRBV2,TRBJ1-3,-,CASSRSSGNTIYF
TRBV25-1,TRBJ2-7,TRBD1,CASSEYRGLTGAEYEQYF
TRBV7-8,TRBJ2-5,-,CASSLGGGPGETQYF
TRBV5-1,TRBJ2-3,-,CASSQDSQADTQYF
TRBV5-6,TRBJ2-3,-,CASSLYDHRQGTQYF
TRBV7-2,TRBJ2-1,-,CASSQEVSLHVGNEQFF
TRBV27,TRBJ2-3,-,CASSPTSDTQYF
TRBV5-1,TRBJ1-6,-,CASSLDTSRRPYNSPLHF
TRBV5-1,TRBJ1-5,TRBD1,CASSPTGAGVEPQHF
TRBV7-9,TRBJ2-3,-,CASSLDGGDTQYF
TRBV5-4,TRBJ1-2,TRBD1,CASSYDRGVSGYTF
TRBV18,TRBJ1-5,-,CASSPTSNQPQHF
TRBV5-4,TRBJ1-2,TRBD1,CAGGTGQEYGYTF
TRBV11-3,TRBJ2-1,TRBD2,CASSRTSGGYNEQFF
TRBV5-1,TRBJ2-3,-,CASSLTGGNTDTQYF
TRBV10-3,TRBJ2-7,-,CAISGPQTGHYEQYF
TRBV5-1,TRBJ1-5,-,CASSLGSGAGQPQHF
TRBV7-2,TRBJ1-3,-,CASSLTRSGNTIYF
TRBV2,TRBJ1-5,-,CASRPEGDQPQHF
TRBV4-1,TRBJ2-1,-,CASSQDWRGRYEQFF
TRBV7-9,TRBJ2-7,TRBD1,CASSEATGVGYEQYF
TRBV6-5,TRBJ2-3,TRBD2,CASSYASGGQADTQYF
TRBV27,TRBJ2-5,-,CASRDGGGETQYF
TRBV11-2,TRBJ1-2,-,CASSSGLEWVYGYTF